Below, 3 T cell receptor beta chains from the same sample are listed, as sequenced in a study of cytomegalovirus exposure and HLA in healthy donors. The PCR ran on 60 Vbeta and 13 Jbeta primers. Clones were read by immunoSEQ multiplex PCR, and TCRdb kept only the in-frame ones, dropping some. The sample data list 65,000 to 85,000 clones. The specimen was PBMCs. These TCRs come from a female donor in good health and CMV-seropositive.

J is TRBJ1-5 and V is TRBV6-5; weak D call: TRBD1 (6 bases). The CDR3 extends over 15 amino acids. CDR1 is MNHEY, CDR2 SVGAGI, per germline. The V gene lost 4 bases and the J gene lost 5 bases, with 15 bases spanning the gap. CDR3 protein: CASSSGAPPYQPQHF. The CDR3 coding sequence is TGTGCCAGCAGTTCAGGGGCTCCCCCTTATCAGCCCCAGCATTTT.

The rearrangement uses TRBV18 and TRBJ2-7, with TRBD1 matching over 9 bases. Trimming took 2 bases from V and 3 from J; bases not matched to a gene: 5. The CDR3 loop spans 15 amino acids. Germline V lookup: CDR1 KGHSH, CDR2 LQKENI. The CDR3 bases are TGTGCCAGCTCACCAGATAGGACAGGGGTCTACGAGCAGTACTTC. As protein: CASSPDRTGVYEQYF.

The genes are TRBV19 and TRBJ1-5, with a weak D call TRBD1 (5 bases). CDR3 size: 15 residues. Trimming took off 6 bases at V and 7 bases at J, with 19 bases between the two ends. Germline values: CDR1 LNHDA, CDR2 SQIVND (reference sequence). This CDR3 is CASSRAGRWGQPQHF. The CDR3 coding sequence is TGTGCCAGTAGCCGGGCAGGGAGGTGGGGACAGCCCCAGCATTTT.